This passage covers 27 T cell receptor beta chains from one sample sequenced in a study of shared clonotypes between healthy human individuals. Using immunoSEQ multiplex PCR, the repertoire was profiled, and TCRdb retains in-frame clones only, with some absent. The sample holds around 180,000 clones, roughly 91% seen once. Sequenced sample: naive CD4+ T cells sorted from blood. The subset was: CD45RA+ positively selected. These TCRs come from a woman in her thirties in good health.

The CDR3, as DNA: TGCGCCAGCAGCGAGGACCGGGGGGAGCTGTTTTTT. Translation gives CASSEDRGELFF. This rearrangement joins TRBV5-1 to TRBJ2-2; D gene unclear. Germline-derived CDR1 and CDR2 are SGHRS and YFSETQ. Trimming shortened V by 4 bases and J by 8 bases, and 9 bases separated the two germline ends. The CDR3 length is 12 residues. The full variable domain, in which reference TRBV5-1 and TRBJ2-2 provide the parts outside the CDR3, is KAGVTQTPRYLIKTRGQQVTLSCSPISGHRSVSWYQQTPGQGLQFLFEYFSETQRNKGNFPGRFSGRQFSNSRSEMNVSTLELGDSALYLCASSEDRGELFFGEGSRLTVL.

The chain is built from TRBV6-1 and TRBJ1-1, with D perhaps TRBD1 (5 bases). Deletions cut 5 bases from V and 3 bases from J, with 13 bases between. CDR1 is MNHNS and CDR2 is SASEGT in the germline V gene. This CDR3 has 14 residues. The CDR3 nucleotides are TGTGCCAGCAGTTTCGATCGGGGCGACACTGAAGCTTTCTTT. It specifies CASSFDRGDTEAFF.

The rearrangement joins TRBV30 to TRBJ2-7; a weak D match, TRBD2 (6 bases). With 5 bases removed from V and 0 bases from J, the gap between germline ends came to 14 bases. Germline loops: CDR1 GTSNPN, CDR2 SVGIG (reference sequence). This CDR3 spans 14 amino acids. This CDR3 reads CAWGGAGRSYEQYF. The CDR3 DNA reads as TGTGCCTGGGGCGGGGCAGGGCGCTCCTACGAGCAGTACTTC.

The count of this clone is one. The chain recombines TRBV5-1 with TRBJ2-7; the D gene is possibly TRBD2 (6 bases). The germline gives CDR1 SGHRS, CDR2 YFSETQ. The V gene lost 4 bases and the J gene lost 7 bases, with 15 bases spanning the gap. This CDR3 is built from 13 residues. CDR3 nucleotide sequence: TGCGCCAGCAGCCCCGTGACCGCGGGGGAGCAGTACTTC. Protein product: CASSPVTAGEQYF. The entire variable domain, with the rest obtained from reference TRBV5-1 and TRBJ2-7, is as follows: KAGVTQTPRYLIKTRGQQVTLSCSPISGHRSVSWYQQTPGQGLQFLFEYFSETQRNKGNFPGRFSGRQFSNSRSEMNVSTLELGDSALYLCASSPVTAGEQYFGPGTRLTVT.

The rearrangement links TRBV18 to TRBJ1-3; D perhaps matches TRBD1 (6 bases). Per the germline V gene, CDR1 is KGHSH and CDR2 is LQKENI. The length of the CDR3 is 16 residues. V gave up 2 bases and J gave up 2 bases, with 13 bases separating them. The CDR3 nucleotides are TGTGCCAGCTCACCAGTTGCGGGGGCAACTGGAAACACCATATATTTT. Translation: CASSPVAGATGNTIYF. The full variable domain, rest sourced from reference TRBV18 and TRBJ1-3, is NAGVMQNPRHLVRRRGQEARLRCSPMKGHSHVYWYRQLPEEGLKFMVYLQKENIIDESGMPKERFSAEFPKEGPSILRIQQVVRGDSAAYFCASSPVAGATGNTIYFGEGSWLTVV.

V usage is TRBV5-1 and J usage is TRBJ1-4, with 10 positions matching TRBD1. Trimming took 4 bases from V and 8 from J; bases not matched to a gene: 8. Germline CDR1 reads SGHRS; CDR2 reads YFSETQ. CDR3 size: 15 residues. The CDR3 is CASSRTGTGAEKLFF. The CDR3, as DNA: TGCGCCAGCAGCAGAACCGGGACAGGGGCCGAAAAACTGTTTTTT. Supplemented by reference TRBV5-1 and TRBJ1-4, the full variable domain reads KAGVTQTPRYLIKTRGQQVTLSCSPISGHRSVSWYQQTPGQGLQFLFEYFSETQRNKGNFPGRFSGRQFSNSRSEMNVSTLELGDSALYLCASSRTGTGAEKLFFGSGTQLSVL.

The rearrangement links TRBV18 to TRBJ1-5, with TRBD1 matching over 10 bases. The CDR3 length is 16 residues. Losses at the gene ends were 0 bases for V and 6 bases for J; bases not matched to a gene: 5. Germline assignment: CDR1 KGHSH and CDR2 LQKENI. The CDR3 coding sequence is TGTGCCAGCTCACCACCGGGGACAGGGGACACTCAGCCCCAGCATTTT. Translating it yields CASSPPGTGDTQPQHF. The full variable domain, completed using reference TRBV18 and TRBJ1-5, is NAGVMQNPRHLVRRRGQEARLRCSPMKGHSHVYWYRQLPEEGLKFMVYLQKENIIDESGMPKERFSAEFPKEGPSILRIQQVVRGDSAAYFCASSPPGTGDTQPQHFGDGTRLSIL.

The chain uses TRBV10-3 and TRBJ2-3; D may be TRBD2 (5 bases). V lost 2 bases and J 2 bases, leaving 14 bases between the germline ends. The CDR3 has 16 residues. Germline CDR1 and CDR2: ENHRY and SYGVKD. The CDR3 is CAISEQTTTTTDTQYF. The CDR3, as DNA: TGTGCCATCAGTGAGCAGACTACCACCACCACAGATACGCAGTATTTT.

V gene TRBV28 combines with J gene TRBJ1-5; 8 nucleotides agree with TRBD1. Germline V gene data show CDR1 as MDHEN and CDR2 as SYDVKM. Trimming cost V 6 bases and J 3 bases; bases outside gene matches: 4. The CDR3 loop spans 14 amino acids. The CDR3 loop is CASSRGQDNQPQHF. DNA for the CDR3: TGTGCCAGCAGCCGGGGACAGGACAATCAGCCCCAGCATTTT.

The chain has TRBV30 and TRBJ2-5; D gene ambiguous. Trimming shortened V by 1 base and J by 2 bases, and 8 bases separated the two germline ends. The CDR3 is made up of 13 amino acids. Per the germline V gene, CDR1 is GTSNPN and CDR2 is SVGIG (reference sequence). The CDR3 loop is CAWSGGLQETQYF. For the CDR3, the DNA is TGTGCCTGGAGTGGGGGATTACAAGAGACCCAGTACTTC.

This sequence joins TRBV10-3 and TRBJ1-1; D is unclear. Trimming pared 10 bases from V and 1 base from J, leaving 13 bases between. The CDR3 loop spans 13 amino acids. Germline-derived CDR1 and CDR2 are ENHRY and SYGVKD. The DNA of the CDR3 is TGTGCCACGTCAGAGAGGGAGAACACTGAAGCTTTCTTT. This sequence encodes CATSERENTEAFF.

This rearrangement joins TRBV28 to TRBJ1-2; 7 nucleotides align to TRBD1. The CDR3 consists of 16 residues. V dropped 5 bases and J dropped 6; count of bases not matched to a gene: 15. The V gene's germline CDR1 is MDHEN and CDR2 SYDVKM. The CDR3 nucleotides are TGTGCCAGCAGTCTCGCGGGGCAGGGGGAATCAGATGGCTACACCTTC. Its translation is CASSLAGQGESDGYTF.

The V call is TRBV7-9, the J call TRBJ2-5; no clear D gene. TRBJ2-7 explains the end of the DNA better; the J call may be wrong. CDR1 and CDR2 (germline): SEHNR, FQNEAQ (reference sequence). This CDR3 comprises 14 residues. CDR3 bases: TGTGCCAGCAGATTGGACGCGGACTCCTACGAGCAGTACTTC. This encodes CASRLDADSYEQYF.

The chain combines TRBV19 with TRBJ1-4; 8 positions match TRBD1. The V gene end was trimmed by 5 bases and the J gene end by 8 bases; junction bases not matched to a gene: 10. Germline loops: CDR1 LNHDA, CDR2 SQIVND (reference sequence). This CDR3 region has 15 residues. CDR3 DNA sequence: TGTGCCAGTAGTCTCCGGACAGGGTTTGGCGAAAAACTGTTTTTT. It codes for CASSLRTGFGEKLFF.

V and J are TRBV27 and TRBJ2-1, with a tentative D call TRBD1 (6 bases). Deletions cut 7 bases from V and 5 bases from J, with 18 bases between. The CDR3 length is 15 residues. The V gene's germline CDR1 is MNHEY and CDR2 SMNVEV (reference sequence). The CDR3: CASKALQGTHNEQFF. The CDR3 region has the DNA TGTGCCAGCAAAGCTTTGCAGGGGACACACAATGAGCAGTTCTTC.

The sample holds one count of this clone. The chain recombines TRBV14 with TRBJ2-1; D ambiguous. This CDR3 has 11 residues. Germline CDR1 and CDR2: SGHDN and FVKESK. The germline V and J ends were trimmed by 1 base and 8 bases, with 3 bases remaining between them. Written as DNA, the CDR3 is TGTGCCAGCAGCCAAGGTCATGAGCAGTTCTTC. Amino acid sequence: CASSQGHEQFF.

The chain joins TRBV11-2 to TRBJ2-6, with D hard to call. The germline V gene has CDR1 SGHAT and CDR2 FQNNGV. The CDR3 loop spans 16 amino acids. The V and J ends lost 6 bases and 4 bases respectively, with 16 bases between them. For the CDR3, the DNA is TGTGCCAGCAGTCTTTTCGCCGCGCGGGGGGCCAACGTCCTGACTTTC. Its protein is CASSLFAARGANVLTF.

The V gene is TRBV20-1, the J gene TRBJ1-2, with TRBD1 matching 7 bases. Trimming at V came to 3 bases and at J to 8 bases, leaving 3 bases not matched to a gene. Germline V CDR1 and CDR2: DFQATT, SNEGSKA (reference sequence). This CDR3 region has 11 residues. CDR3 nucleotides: TGCAGTGCTAGGACAGGGACCGGCTACACCTTC. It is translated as CSARTGTGYTF.

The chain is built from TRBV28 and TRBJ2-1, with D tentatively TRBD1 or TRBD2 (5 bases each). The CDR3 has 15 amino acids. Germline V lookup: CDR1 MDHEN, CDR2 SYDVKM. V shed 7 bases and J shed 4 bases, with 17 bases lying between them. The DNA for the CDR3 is TGTGCCAGCACTCATGGGGCGGGTGGATACAATGAGCAGTTCTTC. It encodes CASTHGAGGYNEQFF.

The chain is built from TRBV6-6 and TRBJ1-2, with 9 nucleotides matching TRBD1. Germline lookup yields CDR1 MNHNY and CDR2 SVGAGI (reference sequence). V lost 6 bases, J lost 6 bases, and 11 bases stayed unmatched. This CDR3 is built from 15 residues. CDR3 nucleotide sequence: TGTGCCAGCAGCCAAGACAGGGGGAAGACAGATGGCTACACCTTC. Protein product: CASSQDRGKTDGYTF.

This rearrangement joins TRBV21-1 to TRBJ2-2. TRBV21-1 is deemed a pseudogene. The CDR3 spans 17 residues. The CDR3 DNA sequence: TGTGCCAGCAGCAAATTATCTTCGGCGCCAACCGGCGGGGAGCTGTTTTTT. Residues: CASSKLSSAPTGGELFF.

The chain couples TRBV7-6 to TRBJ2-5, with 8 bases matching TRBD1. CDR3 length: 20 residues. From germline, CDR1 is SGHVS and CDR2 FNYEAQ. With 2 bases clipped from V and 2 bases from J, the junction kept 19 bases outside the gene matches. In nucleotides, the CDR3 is TGTGCCAGCAGCTTAAAGTCCCCCGACAGGGGAGTCAGGCTGCAAGAGACCCAGTACTTC. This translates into CASSLKSPDRGVRLQETQYF.

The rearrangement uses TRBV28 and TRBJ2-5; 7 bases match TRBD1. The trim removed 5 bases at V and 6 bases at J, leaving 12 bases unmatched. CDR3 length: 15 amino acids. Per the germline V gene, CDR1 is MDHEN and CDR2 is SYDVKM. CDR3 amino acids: CASSETGELGKTQYF. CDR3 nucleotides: TGTGCCAGCAGTGAAACAGGGGAACTGGGAAAGACCCAGTACTTC.

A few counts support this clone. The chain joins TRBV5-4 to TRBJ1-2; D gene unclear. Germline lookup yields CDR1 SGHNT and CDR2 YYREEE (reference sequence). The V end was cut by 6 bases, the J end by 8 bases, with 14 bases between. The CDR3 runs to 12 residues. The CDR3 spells CASTLDSRGYTF. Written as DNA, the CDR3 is TGTGCCAGCACCCTTGATTCACGAGGCTACACCTTC.

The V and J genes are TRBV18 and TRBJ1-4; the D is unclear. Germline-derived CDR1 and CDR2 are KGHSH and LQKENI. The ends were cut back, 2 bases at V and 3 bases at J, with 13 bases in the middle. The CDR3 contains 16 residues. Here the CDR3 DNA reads TGTGCCAGCTCACCAAACGTGCCAACTTCTAATGAAAAACTGTTTTTT. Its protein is CASSPNVPTSNEKLFF.

The CDR3 DNA reads TGTGCCAGCAGTTTGGCCAGTACCCTTCCCCACGAGCAGTACTTC. Translated: CASSLASTLPHEQYF. The genes are TRBV27 and TRBJ2-7, with D uncertain. The CDR3 runs to 15 residues. Germline V gene data show CDR1 as MNHEY and CDR2 as SMNVEV (reference sequence). Deletions cut 3 bases from V and 5 bases from J, with 17 bases between.

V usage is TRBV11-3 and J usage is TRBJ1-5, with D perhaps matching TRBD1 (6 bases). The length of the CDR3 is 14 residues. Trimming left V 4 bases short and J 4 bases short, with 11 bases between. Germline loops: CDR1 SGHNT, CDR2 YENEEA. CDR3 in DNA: TGTGCCAGCAGCTCGGGACACCGTAATCAGCCCCAGCATTTT. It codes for CASSSGHRNQPQHF.